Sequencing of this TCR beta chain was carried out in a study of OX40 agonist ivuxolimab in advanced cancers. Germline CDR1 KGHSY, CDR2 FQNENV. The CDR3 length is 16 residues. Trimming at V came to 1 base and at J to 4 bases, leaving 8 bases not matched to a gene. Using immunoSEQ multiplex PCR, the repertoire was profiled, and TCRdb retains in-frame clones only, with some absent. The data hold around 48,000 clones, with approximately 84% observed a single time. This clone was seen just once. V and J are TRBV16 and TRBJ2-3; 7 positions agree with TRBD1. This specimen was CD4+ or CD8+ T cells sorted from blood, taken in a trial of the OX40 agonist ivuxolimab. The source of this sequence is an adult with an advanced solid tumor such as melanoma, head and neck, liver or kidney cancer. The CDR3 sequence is CASSQFSRGGADTQYF. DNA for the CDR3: TGTGCCAGCAGCCAATTCTCACGAGGGGGCGCAGATACGCAGTATTTT.